This TCR beta chain stems from a study of somatic mutations in cytotoxic T cells in rheumatoid arthritis. Some clones are missing from TCRdb's copy, which holds only in-frame ones; the method was immunoSEQ multiplex PCR. The sample has about 10,000 clones, over 80% seen once; the top ten hold around 13%. Regarding this clone: Its antigen is undetermined.

In germline, CDR1 is SGDLS, CDR2 YYNGEE. Trimming cost V 5 bases and J 0 bases, with 12 bases left between them. The length of the CDR3 is 15 residues. Study findings and constraints: In rheumatoid arthritis patients, unlike healthy controls, CD8+ clonality rose with age. Patients with a largest CD8+ clone exceeding 20% of CD8+ cells numbered about an eighth of the roughly 60.

The sample was CD8+ T cells sorted from blood. The chain carries TRBV9 and TRBJ1-3; no reliable D call. The receptor was isolated from a woman aged 18-29 years with rheumatoid arthritis. CDR3 nucleotides: TGTGCCAGCAGTCCGGCAGGTATCTCTGGAAACACCATATATTTT. Translating gives CASSPAGISGNTIYF.